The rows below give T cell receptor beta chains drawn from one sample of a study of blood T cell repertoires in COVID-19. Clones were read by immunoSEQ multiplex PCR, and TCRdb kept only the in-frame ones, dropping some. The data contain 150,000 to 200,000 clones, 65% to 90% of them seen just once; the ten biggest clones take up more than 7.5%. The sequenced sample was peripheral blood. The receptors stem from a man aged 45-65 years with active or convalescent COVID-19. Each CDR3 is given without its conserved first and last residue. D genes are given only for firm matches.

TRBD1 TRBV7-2 ASSFPGGPTDTQY
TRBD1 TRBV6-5 ASKTGGSDTQY
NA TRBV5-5 ASSLGQSANYGYT
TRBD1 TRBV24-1 ATSDQDRLGNEQF
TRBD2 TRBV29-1 SVAGLAGVGSYEQY
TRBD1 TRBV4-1 ASSQGGTVPYEQY
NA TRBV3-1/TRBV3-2 ASSQETGALDYEKLF
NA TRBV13 ASSLGEGGDRRWGNYGYT
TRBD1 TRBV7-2 ASSSGTGAFNQPQH
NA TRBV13 ASSSSPRTGGTGELF
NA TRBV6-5 ASSPDMAQY
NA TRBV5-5 ASSGTSTQY